The 17 T cell receptor beta chains listed next were all sequenced from one sample in a study of blood T cell repertoires in COVID-19. The assay was immunoSEQ multiplex PCR, and TCRdb's table has in-frame clones only and misses some. The sample has 100,000 to 150,000 clones, approximately 88% seen once. The specimen sequenced was peripheral blood. These receptors all come from a man between 65 and 85 years old with active COVID-19.

The V gene is TRBV20-1, the J gene TRBJ2-2; 9 bases match TRBD2. V shed 3 bases, J shed 0 bases, and the junction held 2 bases outside the gene matches. CDR3 length: 15 residues. Germline loops: CDR1 DFQATT, CDR2 SNEGSKA (reference sequence). The chain's CDR3 is CSASSGGPNTGELFF. CDR3 sequence (DNA): TGCAGTGCTAGTAGCGGGGGCCCGAACACCGGGGAGCTGTTTTTT.

CDR3 sequence: CASSLGGMNTEAFF. In DNA, the CDR3 is TGTGCCAGCAGCTTAGGCGGGATGAACACTGAAGCTTTCTTT. V gene TRBV11-2 combines with J gene TRBJ1-1; D call uncertain. This CDR3 has 14 residues. The germline V gene has CDR1 SGHAT and CDR2 FQNNGV. V was shortened by 1 base and J by 0 bases, with 6 bases between the two germline ends.

This rearrangement joins TRBV10-3 to TRBJ2-3; 8 bases are shared with TRBD2. V shed 5 bases and J 1 base; nucleotides not matched to a gene: 5. The CDR3 sequence is 15 residues long. The germline V gene has CDR1 ENHRY and CDR2 SYGVKD. The CDR3 DNA reads as TGTGCCATCAGTACCGGGAGGGCGGGCACAGATACGCAGTATTTT. Amino acids: CAISTGRAGTDTQYF.

J is TRBJ2-1 and V is TRBV3-1 (or the pseudogene TRBV3-2), with a possible D match to TRBD2 (5 bases). The CDR3 is made up of 12 amino acids. Germline CDR1 reads LGHDT; CDR2 reads YNNKEL (reference sequence). The ends were cut back, 4 bases at V and 8 bases at J, with 9 bases in the middle. The CDR3 bases are TGTGCCAGCAGCCCTTTGGGAGATGAGCAGTTCTTC. Amino acid sequence: CASSPLGDEQFF.

The rearrangement uses TRBV18 and TRBJ2-5, with D tentatively TRBD1 (6 bases). Trimming removed 3 bases from V and 2 bases from J, with 19 bases in between. This CDR3 contains 17 residues. Per germline, CDR1 KGHSH and CDR2 LQKENI. Written as DNA, the CDR3 is TGTGCCAGCTCACCCGAATTCCGGGACATGCAACAAGAGACCCAGTACTTC. Its translation: CASSPEFRDMQQETQYF.

The rearrangement uses TRBV12-3 or TRBV12-4 and TRBJ1-2, with D maybe TRBD1 (5 bases). CDR3 length: 13 residues. With 3 bases removed from V and 3 bases from J, the gap between germline ends came to 8 bases. The DNA for the CDR3 is TGTGCCAGCAGTTTTGGGGGGGACTATGGCTACACCTTC. Translating it yields CASSFGGDYGYTF.

The chain uses TRBV5-4 and TRBJ2-6; a possible D gene is TRBD2 (5 bases). V lost 2 bases to trimming and J lost 4 bases, with 13 bases between them. The germline V gene has CDR1 SGHNT and CDR2 YYREEE (reference sequence). The CDR3 contains 16 residues. The CDR3 DNA reads TGTGCCAGCAGCTTATTCCAAGGGAGCGGGGCCAACGTCCTGACTTTC. This codes for CASSLFQGSGANVLTF.

The V gene is TRBV7-9, the J gene TRBJ2-7, with 10 bases identical to TRBD1. This CDR3 is 17 amino acids long. The V gene end was trimmed by 1 base and the J gene end by 6 bases; junction bases not matched to a gene: 12. From germline, CDR1 is SEHNR and CDR2 FQNEAQ (reference sequence). This chain's CDR3 is CASSLESTGGVKGEQYF. CDR3 coding DNA: TGTGCCAGCAGCTTAGAATCGACAGGGGGCGTAAAGGGCGAGCAGTACTTC.

The J gene is TRBJ1-5, the V gene TRBV10-3, with 11 bases matching TRBD1. Per the germline V gene, CDR1 is ENHRY and CDR2 is SYGVKD. Trimming removed 5 bases from V and 5 bases from J; junction bases left unmatched: 2. The CDR3 is made up of 14 amino acids. In nucleotides, the CDR3 is TGTGCCATCAGTCCGGGACAGGGGGATCAGCCCCAGCATTTT. Translating gives CAISPGQGDQPQHF.

This clone was seen a handful of times. This CDR3 is also generated by other DNA sequences in the sample. The gene calls are TRBV5-1 and TRBJ1-1; the D gene is possibly TRBD1 (5 bases). The V gene lost 0 bases and the J gene lost 4 bases, with 10 bases spanning the gap. Germline lookup yields CDR1 SGHRS and CDR2 YFSETQ. The CDR3 contains 14 residues. The CDR3 DNA sequence: TGCGCCAGCAGCTTGGCCCCGGGGGGCACTGAAGCTTTCTTT. Protein sequence: CASSLAPGGTEAFF.

This clone was found once. The chain joins TRBV11-2 to TRBJ2-7, with D possibly TRBD2 on 6 matching bases. The CDR3 length is 12 residues. In germline, CDR1 is SGHAT, CDR2 FQNNGV. V lost 5 bases and J 9 bases, leaving 14 bases between the germline ends. The CDR3 region has the DNA TGTGCCAGCAGCCTGTATTCGGGAGCGCAGTACTTC. Encoded protein: CASSLYSGAQYF. Filled out from reference TRBV11-2 and TRBJ2-7, the complete variable domain reads EAGVAQSPRYKIIEKRQSVAFWCNPISGHATLYWYQQILGQGPKLLIQFQNNGVVDDSQLPKDRFSAERLKGVDSTLKIQPAKLEDSAVYLCASSLYSGAQYFGPGTRLTVT.

This sequence joins TRBV14 and TRBJ2-5; weak D call: TRBD2 (5 bases). Germline CDR1 SGHDN, CDR2 FVKESK. V was pared by 0 bases and J by 4 bases, with 9 bases between. This CDR3 has 14 residues. The CDR3 here is CASSQESRGETQYF. CDR3 nucleotides: TGTGCCAGCAGCCAAGAGTCTCGGGGAGAGACCCAGTACTTC. Based on the CDR3 plus reference TRBV14 and TRBJ2-5, the full variable domain is EAGVTQFPSHSVIEKGQTVTLRCDPISGHDNLYWYRRVMGKEIKFLLHFVKESKQDESGMPNNRFLAERTGGTYSTLKVQPAELEDSGVYFCASSQESRGETQYFGPGTRLLVL.

This clone was observed a few times. This chain's CDR3 is CASSEDRGPQPQHF. Written as DNA, the CDR3 is TGTGCCAGCAGTGAGGACAGGGGGCCTCAGCCCCAGCATTTT. The chain employs TRBV6-1 and TRBJ1-5; 11 bases align to TRBD1. Germline V CDR1 and CDR2: MNHNS, SASEGT. This CDR3 is built from 14 residues. Trimming cost V 3 bases and J 6 bases; bases outside gene matches: 1.

V is TRBV4-1 and J is TRBJ1-5, with 10 bases fitting TRBD1. This CDR3 region has 16 residues. The J segment lost 6 bases and the V segment lost 2 bases, leaving 7 bases of the junction unmatched. Germline V lookup: CDR1 MGHRA, CDR2 YSYEKL. CDR3 loop: CASSQTGQGNSQPQHF. The CDR3 DNA follows: TGCGCCAGCAGCCAAACGGGACAGGGGAACTCTCAGCCCCAGCATTTT.

This rearrangement joins TRBV18 to TRBJ2-7, with 7 positions matching TRBD1. The junction had 12 bases not matched to a gene; V was cut back by 2 bases and J by 2 bases. The CDR3 contains 17 residues. Germline CDR1 and CDR2: KGHSH and LQKENI. CDR3 DNA: TGTGCCAGCTCACCAGGGGAAGGGGGCGGGCCCCCCTACGAGCAGTACTTC. Amino acids: CASSPGEGGGPPYEQYF. The full variable domain, rest sourced from reference TRBV18 and TRBJ2-7, is NAGVMQNPRHLVRRRGQEARLRCSPMKGHSHVYWYRQLPEEGLKFMVYLQKENIIDESGMPKERFSAEFPKEGPSILRIQQVVRGDSAAYFCASSPGEGGGPPYEQYFGPGTRLTVT.

This chain uses TRBV7-3 with TRBJ2-7; D possibly corresponds to TRBD1 (8 bases). The CDR3 length is 14 residues. Germline V gene lookup returns CDR1 SGHTA and CDR2 FQGTGA. V lost 2 bases to trimming and J lost 6 bases, with 14 bases between them. The CDR3 sequence: CASSLLTGEGEQYF. The DNA of the CDR3 is TGTGCCAGCAGCTTACTGACAGGGGAGGGCGAGCAGTACTTC. The full variable domain, rest sourced from reference TRBV7-3 and TRBJ2-7, is GAGVSQTPSNKVTEKGKYVELRCDPISGHTALYWYRQSLGQGPEFLIYFQGTGAADDSGLPNDRFFAVRPEGSVSTLKIQRTERGDSAVYLCASSLLTGEGEQYFGPGTRLTVT.

The chain recombines TRBV18 with TRBJ1-1; possibly TRBD1 for D (5 bases). V shed 0 bases and J shed 5 bases, with 13 bases lying between them. Germline CDR1 is KGHSH and CDR2 is LQKENI. CDR3 length: 15 amino acids. CDR3 loop: CASSPPGREGTEAFF. CDR3 in DNA: TGTGCCAGCTCACCACCGGGCAGGGAGGGAACTGAAGCTTTCTTT. Drawing the rest from reference TRBV18 and TRBJ1-1, the complete variable domain is NAGVMQNPRHLVRRRGQEARLRCSPMKGHSHVYWYRQLPEEGLKFMVYLQKENIIDESGMPKERFSAEFPKEGPSILRIQQVVRGDSAAYFCASSPPGREGTEAFFGQGTRLTVV.